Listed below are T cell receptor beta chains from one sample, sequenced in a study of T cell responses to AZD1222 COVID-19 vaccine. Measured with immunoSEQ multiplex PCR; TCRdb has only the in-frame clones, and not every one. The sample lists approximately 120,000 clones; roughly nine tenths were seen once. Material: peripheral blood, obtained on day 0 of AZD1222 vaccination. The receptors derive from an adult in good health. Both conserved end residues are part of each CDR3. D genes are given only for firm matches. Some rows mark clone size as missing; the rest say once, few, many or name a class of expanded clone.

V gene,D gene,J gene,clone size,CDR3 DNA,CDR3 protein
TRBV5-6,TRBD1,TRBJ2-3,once,TGTGCCAGCAGGACAGGGGCAGATACGCAGTATTTT,CASRTGADTQYF
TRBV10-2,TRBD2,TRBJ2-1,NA,TGCGCCAGCAGTGAGGAGGGGACTAGCGCCCACAATGAGCAGTTCTTC,CASSEEGTSAHNEQFF
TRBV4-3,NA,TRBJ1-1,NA,TGCGCCAGCAGCCAAAACACTGAAGCTTTCTTT,CASSQNTEAFF
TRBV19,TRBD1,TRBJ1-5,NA,TGTGCCAGTAGTACCAGGGGGTTGGAGCCCCAGCATTTT,CASSTRGLEPQHF
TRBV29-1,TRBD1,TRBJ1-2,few,TGCAGCGTAGGGGGACAGAACTATGGCTACACCTTC,CSVGGQNYGYTF
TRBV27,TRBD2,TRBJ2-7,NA,TGTGCCAGCAGCAGGACTAGCGGGACCTACGAGCAGTACTTC,CASSRTSGTYEQYF
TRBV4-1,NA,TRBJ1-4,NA,TGCGCCAGCAGCATCGGGAGATGGGGTGAAAAACTGTTTTTT,CASSIGRWGEKLFF
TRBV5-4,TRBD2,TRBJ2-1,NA,TGTGCCAGCACCCCAGGAGGGACTAGCGGGAGCGATGAGCAGTTCTTC,CASTPGGTSGSDEQFF
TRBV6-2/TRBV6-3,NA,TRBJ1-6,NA,TGTGCCAGCAGCTATTGGGGGGCCAACTCACCCCTCCACTTT,CASSYWGANSPLHF
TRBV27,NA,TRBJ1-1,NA,TGTGCCAGCACCCTATCCCCAACAACTGAAGCTTTCTTT,CASTLSPTTEAFF
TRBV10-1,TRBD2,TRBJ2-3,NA,TGCGCCAGCAGTGAGTCTACGAGCGGGGGGGAGTATTTT,CASSESTSGGEYF
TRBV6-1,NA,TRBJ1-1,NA,TGTGCCAGCAGTGAAGCACCTCCGGGAAGCGTTTGGGGCACTGAAGCTTTCTTT,CASSEAPPGSVWGTEAFF
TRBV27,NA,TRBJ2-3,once,TGTGCCAGCGCGAAGGGGGAGCCTAGCACAGATACGCAGTATTTT,CASAKGEPSTDTQYF
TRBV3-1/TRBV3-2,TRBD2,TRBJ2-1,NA,TGTGCCAGCAGCCGTACTAGCGGGAGCTGGTTTGAGCAGTTCTTC,CASSRTSGSWFEQFF
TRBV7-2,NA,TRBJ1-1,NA,TGTGCCAGCAGCTACGGAGTGAACACTGAAGCTTTCTTT,CASSYGVNTEAFF
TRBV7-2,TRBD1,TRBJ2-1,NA,TGTGCCAGCAGCTTAGCGTCCACAGGGGGCTACTACAATGAGCAGTTCTTC,CASSLASTGGYYNEQFF
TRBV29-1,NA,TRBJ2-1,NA,TGCAGCGTGGCCGTACCGTTAGCGAGAAATACCTTCCATGAGCAGTTCTTC,CSVAVPLARNTFHEQFF
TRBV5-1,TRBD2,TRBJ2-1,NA,TGCGCCAGCAGACGGGGGGATGAGCAGTTCTTC,CASRRGDEQFF
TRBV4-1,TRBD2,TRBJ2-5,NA,TGCGCCAGCAGCCAAGATCCCGGACTAGCGGGGGGTCAAGAGACCCAGTACTTC,CASSQDPGLAGGQETQYF
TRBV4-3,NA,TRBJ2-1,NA,TGCGCCAGCAGCCAAGGACAGGCCTACAATGAGCAGTTCTTC,CASSQGQAYNEQFF
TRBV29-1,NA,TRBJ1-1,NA,TGCAGCGTCAACCGAGGTACGAACACTGAAGCTTTCTTT,CSVNRGTNTEAFF
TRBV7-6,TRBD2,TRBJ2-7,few,TGTGCCAGCAGCTTAGGGACTAGCGGGGGCTACGAGCAGTACTTC,CASSLGTSGGYEQYF
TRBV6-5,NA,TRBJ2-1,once,TGTGCCAGCAGCCGCGGCACAGGGAAAGGCAATGAGCAGTTCTTC,CASSRGTGKGNEQFF
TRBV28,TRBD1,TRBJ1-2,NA,TGTGCCAGCAGTCTGACAGGGGAGAACTATGGCTACACCTTC,CASSLTGENYGYTF
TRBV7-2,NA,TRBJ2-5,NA,TGTGCCAGCAGCTTACGTAGGGTGGAGACCCAGTACTTC,CASSLRRVETQYF
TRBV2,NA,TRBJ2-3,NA,TGTGCCAGCAGGGGGGCAGTCGGCGGAACAGATACGCAGTATTTT,CASRGAVGGTDTQYF
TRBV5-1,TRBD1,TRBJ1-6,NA,TGCGCCAGCAGCTGGGAGGGATCCGTCGGGACAGGGGAAAATTCACCCCTCCACTTT,CASSWEGSVGTGENSPLHF
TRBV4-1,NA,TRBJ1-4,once,TGCGCCAGCAGCCAATTGACGGTGGAAAAACTGTTTTTT,CASSQLTVEKLFF
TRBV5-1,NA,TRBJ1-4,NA,TGCGCCAGCAGCTTGGGACGGACTAATGAAAAACTGTTTTTT,CASSLGRTNEKLFF
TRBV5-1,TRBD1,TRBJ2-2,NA,TGCGCCAGCAGGGGTAAGGGGGCGCTCGCCGGGGAGCTGTTTTTT,CASRGKGALAGELFF
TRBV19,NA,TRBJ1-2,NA,TGTGCCAGTAAGGGGCAGGGGCCTGGCTACACCTTC,CASKGQGPGYTF
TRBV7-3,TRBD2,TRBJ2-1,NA,TGTGCCAGCAGCTTAACAAGCGGTGCGGGGGACAATGAGCAGTTCTTC,CASSLTSGAGDNEQFF
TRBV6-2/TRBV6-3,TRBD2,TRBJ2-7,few,TGTGCCAGCAGCCCGGCGGGAGGCCACGAGCAGTACTTC,CASSPAGGHEQYF
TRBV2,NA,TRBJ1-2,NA,TGTGCCAGCAGCGTCGGGGGAGGCGGAGATGGCTACACCTTC,CASSVGGGGDGYTF
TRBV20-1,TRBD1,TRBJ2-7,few,TGCAGTGCTAGTCAGGGGGCGCGAGAGCAGTACTTC,CSASQGAREQYF
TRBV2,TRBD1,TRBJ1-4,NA,TGTGCCAGCAGGCCAAGGGACAGCCGCACAACTAATGAAAAACTGTTTTTT,CASRPRDSRTTNEKLFF